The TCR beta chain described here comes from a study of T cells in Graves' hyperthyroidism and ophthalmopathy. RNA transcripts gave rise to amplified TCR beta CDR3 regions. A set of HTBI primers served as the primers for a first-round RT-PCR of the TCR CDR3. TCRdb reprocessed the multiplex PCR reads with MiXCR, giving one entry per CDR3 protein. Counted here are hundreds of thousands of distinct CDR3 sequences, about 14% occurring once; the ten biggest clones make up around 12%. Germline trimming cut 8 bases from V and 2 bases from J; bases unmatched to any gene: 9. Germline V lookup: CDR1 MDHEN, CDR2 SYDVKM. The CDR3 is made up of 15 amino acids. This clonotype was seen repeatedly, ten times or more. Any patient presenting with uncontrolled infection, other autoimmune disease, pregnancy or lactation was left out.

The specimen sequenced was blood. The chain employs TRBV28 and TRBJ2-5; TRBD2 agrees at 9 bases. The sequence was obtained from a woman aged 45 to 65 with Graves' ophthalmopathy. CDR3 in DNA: TGTGCCAGCCATACGACTAGCGGAACTCAAGAGACCCAGTACTTC. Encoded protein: CASHTTSGTQETQYF.